These T cell receptor beta chains were read from a single sample in a study of shared clonotypes between healthy human individuals. TCRdb's copy holds only in-frame clones and misses some; the assay was immunoSEQ multiplex PCR. Among 2,100,000 or so clones, approximately 96% were seen once, and the ten largest hold over 0.1%. Sequencing used naive CD4+ T cells sorted from blood. The origin of the receptors is a man between 18 and 29 years old in good health. Each CDR3 is given with its conserved first and last residue. The D gene is left open where the match is weak. The size of a clone is reported for some rows only, either as once, few or many, or as a class for expanded clones.

>TRBJ2-3|TRBV5-1|NA|NA
TGCGCCAGCAGCTTGGCCGTCGTGCTAGGGAGCACAGATACGCAGTATTTT
CASSLAVVLGSTDTQYF
>TRBJ2-2|TRBV18|TRBD1|NA
TGTGCCAGCTCACCAGGGACAGGGAGGACCGGGGAGCTGTTTTTT
CASSPGTGRTGELFF
>TRBJ2-5|TRBV11-2|NA|NA
TGTGCCAGCAGCTTAGTACCGCACCAAGAGACCCAGTACTTC
CASSLVPHQETQYF
>TRBJ2-5|TRBV7-2|TRBD2|NA
TGTGCCAGCAGCTTATCATCCGGACTAGGGAAAGAGACCCAGTACTTC
CASSLSSGLGKETQYF
>TRBJ2-1|TRBV5-1|NA|NA
TGCGCCAGCAGCTTGGAGGCGGGAACTTACAATGAGCAGTTCTTC
CASSLEAGTYNEQFF
>TRBJ1-5|TRBV29-1|NA|NA
TGCAGCTTTAGTAGGAACGAAATCGGTCAGCCCCAGCATTTT
CSFSRNEIGQPQHF
>TRBJ2-2|TRBV4-1|NA|NA
TGCGCCAGCAGCCAAGGGAACAGGGCGAACACCGGGGAGCTGTTTTTT
CASSQGNRANTGELFF
>TRBJ1-2|TRBV27|NA|once
TGTGCCAGCAGTCCTAATGATGGTAGGAGGAATGGCTACACCTTC
CASSPNDGRRNGYTF
>TRBJ2-3|TRBV5-4|TRBD1|NA
TGTGCCAGCAGCTTGAGACAGGGCCCAGATACGCAGTATTTT
CASSLRQGPDTQYF
>TRBJ2-1|TRBV29-1|NA|NA
TGCAGCGGCGGGGGCCTCTCCTACAATGAGCAGTTCTTC
CSGGGLSYNEQFF
>TRBJ1-1|TRBV2|NA|NA
TGTGCCAGCAGAGAAGGGGCTTTCACTGAAGCTTTCTTT
CASREGAFTEAFF
>TRBJ1-6|TRBV10-3|NA|few
TGTGCCATCAGTCCTGACCCAAATTCACCCCTCCACTTT
CAISPDPNSPLHF
>TRBJ1-2|TRBV28|NA|NA
TGTGCCAGCAGTTTACTGGGGGGAGTCCTAGGCTACACCTTC
CASSLLGGVLGYTF
>TRBJ2-5|TRBV6-1|NA|NA
TGTGCCAGCAGGGGGACGACGGGCCCCTGGGAGACCCAGTACTTC
CASRGTTGPWETQYF
>TRBJ1-1|TRBV7-8|TRBD1|NA
TGTGCCAGCAGCTTGACAGGGGGGACCACTGAAGCTTTCTTT
CASSLTGGTTEAFF
>TRBJ1-2|TRBV28|TRBD1|NA
TGTGCCAGCAGGGAGGACAGGGCCTCTTTTGGCTACACCTTC
CASREDRASFGYTF
>TRBJ2-3|TRBV6-1|NA|NA
TGTGCCAGCAGTGGTCCGAGGACGTTAAGCACAGATACGCAGTATTTT
CASSGPRTLSTDTQYF
>TRBJ1-5|TRBV6-6|NA|NA
TGTGCCAGCAGTTACTCGGGCAGGGAGACTCAGCCCCAGCATTTT
CASSYSGRETQPQHF
>TRBJ2-7|TRBV11-3|TRBD1|NA
TGTGCCAGCAGCCCGGGACAGGGCTCTGCCGAGCAGTACTTC
CASSPGQGSAEQYF
>TRBJ2-3|TRBV29-1|TRBD2|few
TGCAGCGTTGAACGGGGGGGCACAGATACGCAGTATTTT
CSVERGGTDTQYF
>TRBJ1-5|TRBV2|TRBD1|NA
TGTGCCAGCAGCCAAGGGGGCGGTCAGCCCCAGCATTTT
CASSQGGGQPQHF
>TRBJ2-7|TRBV27|NA|NA
TGTGCCAGCTCAACAACAGCCTGGGGGACCGACACCTACGAGCAGTACTTC
CASSTTAWGTDTYEQYF
>TRBJ2-3|TRBV27|NA|NA
TGTGCCAGCAGTTTAACCTACACAGATACGCAGTATTTT
CASSLTYTDTQYF
>TRBJ2-4|TRBV11-2|NA|NA
TGTGCCAGCAGCTTAGAAGGGGTGGGAGTGGCAAACATTCAGTACTTC
CASSLEGVGVANIQYF
>TRBJ2-7|TRBV18|TRBD1|once
TGTGCCAGCTCACCCCTTGTATTAGGACAGGGACCCTACGAGCAGTACTTC
CASSPLVLGQGPYEQYF
>TRBJ2-1|TRBV28|TRBD2|NA
TGTGCCAGCAGTTTAACCCTATCTAGCGGGGCGAAGCATGAGCAGTTCTTC
CASSLTLSSGAKHEQFF
>TRBJ2-7|TRBV19|TRBD1|once
TGTGCCAGTAGTACCAGACAGGGTACGTACGAGCAGTACTTC
CASSTRQGTYEQYF
>TRBJ2-1|TRBV7-2|TRBD1|few
TGTGCCAGCAGCTTAGGACAGGGGGCCTACAATGAGCAGTTCTTC
CASSLGQGAYNEQFF
>TRBJ2-7|TRBV2|NA|once
TGTGCCAGCACTTCCCTGAGGGGCGTACTAAACTACGAGCAGTACTTC
CASTSLRGVLNYEQYF
>TRBJ1-2|TRBV7-2|TRBD1|NA
TGTGCCAGCAGCTCACAAACAGGGGGCAACTATGGCTACACCTTC
CASSSQTGGNYGYTF
>TRBJ1-4|TRBV6-1|TRBD1|NA
TGTGCCAGCAGACAGGGGGAGGAAAAACTGTTTTTT
CASRQGEEKLFF
>TRBJ2-7|TRBV7-2|NA|NA
TGTGCCAGCAGCCCCAGCTCCTACGAGCAGTACTTC
CASSPSSYEQYF
>TRBJ1-5|TRBV6-5|NA|NA
TGTGCCAGCAGTTCACTCGGGGCAGCTAGCAATCAGCCCCAGCATTTT
CASSSLGAASNQPQHF
>TRBJ2-2|TRBV11-3|TRBD2|NA
TGTGCCAGCAGCCCCCGGACTAGCGGGGTACCGAACACCGGGGAGCTGTTTTTT
CASSPRTSGVPNTGELFF
>TRBJ1-1|TRBV5-1|NA|NA
TGCGCCAGCAGCTTGGGCTACCTTGGAGCTTTCTTT
CASSLGYLGAFF
>TRBJ2-3|TRBV5-4|TRBD2|NA
TGTGCCAGCAGCCCCCGGACTAGCGGGAGGGCCCGTACAGATACGCAGTATTTT
CASSPRTSGRARTDTQYF
>TRBJ2-5|TRBV2|NA|NA
TGTGCCAGCAGTGAAGCGCCGGCAGGCCAAGAGACCCAGTACTTC
CASSEAPAGQETQYF
>TRBJ2-5|TRBV29-1|NA|once
TGCAGCGTTGTAGGGGACCTGCGGGAAGCGACCCAGTACTTC
CSVVGDLREATQYF
>TRBJ1-1|TRBV30|NA|NA
TGTGCCTGGAGTCACAGGACGAACACTGAAGCTTTCTTT
CAWSHRTNTEAFF
>TRBJ2-3|TRBV11-3|NA|NA
TGTGCCAGCAGCTTAGGACGCACAGATACGCAGTATTTT
CASSLGRTDTQYF
>TRBJ1-1|TRBV7-9|NA|once
TGTGCCAGCACCCGGACAGTCATGAACACTGAAGCTTTCTTT
CASTRTVMNTEAFF
>TRBJ2-7|TRBV11-2|TRBD1|NA
TGTGCCAGCAGGTCACCCCGGGACAGTCCCTACGAGCAGTACTTC
CASRSPRDSPYEQYF
>TRBJ2-1|TRBV9|TRBD2|NA
TGTGCCAGCACCGTCGGACTAGCGGGACACAGCTCCTACAATGAGCAGTTCTTC
CASTVGLAGHSSYNEQFF
>TRBJ1-1|TRBV4-1|TRBD1|once
TGCGCCAGCAGCGCTATCGGGACAGGGAGAATGAACACTGAAGCTTTCTTT
CASSAIGTGRMNTEAFF
>TRBJ2-7|TRBV10-3|NA|once
TGTGCCACCCAGCGAGGAGACGGAACCTACGAGCAGTACTTC
CATQRGDGTYEQYF
>TRBJ2-7|TRBV6-6|TRBD2|NA
TGTGCCAGCAGTTACTCCGCCGGACTAGCGGTCTACGAGCAGTACTTC
CASSYSAGLAVYEQYF
>TRBJ2-5|TRBV28|NA|NA
TGTGCCAGCAGTATCCCCGGATTACCGGGGGAGACCCAGTACTTC
CASSIPGLPGETQYF
>TRBJ2-1|TRBV7-6|NA|NA
TGTGCCAGCAGCTTATCAATGGGTGTAATCCAGCAGTTCTTC
CASSLSMGVIQQFF
>TRBJ1-2|TRBV13|NA|once
TGTGCCAGTGGGCGCGGGGACCCAATCTATGGCTACACCTTC
CASGRGDPIYGYTF
>TRBJ1-2|TRBV18|NA|NA
TGTGCCAGCTCGCGGGAGTATGGCTACACCTTC
CASSREYGYTF
>TRBJ2-2|TRBV6-5|NA|NA
TGTGCCAGCATCTCTCAGAACACCGGGGAGCTGTTTTTT
CASISQNTGELFF
>TRBJ1-5|TRBV2|NA|NA
TGTGCCAGCAGTGAAGGCGGAAGGGCCCAGCCCCAGCATTTT
CASSEGGRAQPQHF
>TRBJ2-7|TRBV6-6|TRBD1|NA
TGTGCCAGCAGTGACGCCGGGACAGGGTTATACGAGCAGTACTTC
CASSDAGTGLYEQYF
>TRBJ2-1|TRBV28|TRBD2|NA
TGTGCCAGCAGACTAGCGGGAGGCTCCTACAATGAGCAGTTCTTC
CASRLAGGSYNEQFF
>TRBJ2-7|TRBV14|TRBD1|NA
TGTGCCAGCAGCCAAGACGGCGCAGGGGGCTACGAGCAGTACTTC
CASSQDGAGGYEQYF
>TRBJ1-2|TRBV30|NA|NA
TGTGCCTGGAGTGTACCGTCCAGGGGATACTATGGCTACACCTTC
CAWSVPSRGYYGYTF
>TRBJ2-1|TRBV7-9|NA|NA
TGTGCCAGCAGCCCTGACGGTATCTCCTACAATGAGCAGTTCTTC
CASSPDGISYNEQFF
>TRBJ2-7|TRBV30|NA|NA
TGTGCCTGGAGTATTGGGTCCTACGAGCAGTACTTC
CAWSIGSYEQYF